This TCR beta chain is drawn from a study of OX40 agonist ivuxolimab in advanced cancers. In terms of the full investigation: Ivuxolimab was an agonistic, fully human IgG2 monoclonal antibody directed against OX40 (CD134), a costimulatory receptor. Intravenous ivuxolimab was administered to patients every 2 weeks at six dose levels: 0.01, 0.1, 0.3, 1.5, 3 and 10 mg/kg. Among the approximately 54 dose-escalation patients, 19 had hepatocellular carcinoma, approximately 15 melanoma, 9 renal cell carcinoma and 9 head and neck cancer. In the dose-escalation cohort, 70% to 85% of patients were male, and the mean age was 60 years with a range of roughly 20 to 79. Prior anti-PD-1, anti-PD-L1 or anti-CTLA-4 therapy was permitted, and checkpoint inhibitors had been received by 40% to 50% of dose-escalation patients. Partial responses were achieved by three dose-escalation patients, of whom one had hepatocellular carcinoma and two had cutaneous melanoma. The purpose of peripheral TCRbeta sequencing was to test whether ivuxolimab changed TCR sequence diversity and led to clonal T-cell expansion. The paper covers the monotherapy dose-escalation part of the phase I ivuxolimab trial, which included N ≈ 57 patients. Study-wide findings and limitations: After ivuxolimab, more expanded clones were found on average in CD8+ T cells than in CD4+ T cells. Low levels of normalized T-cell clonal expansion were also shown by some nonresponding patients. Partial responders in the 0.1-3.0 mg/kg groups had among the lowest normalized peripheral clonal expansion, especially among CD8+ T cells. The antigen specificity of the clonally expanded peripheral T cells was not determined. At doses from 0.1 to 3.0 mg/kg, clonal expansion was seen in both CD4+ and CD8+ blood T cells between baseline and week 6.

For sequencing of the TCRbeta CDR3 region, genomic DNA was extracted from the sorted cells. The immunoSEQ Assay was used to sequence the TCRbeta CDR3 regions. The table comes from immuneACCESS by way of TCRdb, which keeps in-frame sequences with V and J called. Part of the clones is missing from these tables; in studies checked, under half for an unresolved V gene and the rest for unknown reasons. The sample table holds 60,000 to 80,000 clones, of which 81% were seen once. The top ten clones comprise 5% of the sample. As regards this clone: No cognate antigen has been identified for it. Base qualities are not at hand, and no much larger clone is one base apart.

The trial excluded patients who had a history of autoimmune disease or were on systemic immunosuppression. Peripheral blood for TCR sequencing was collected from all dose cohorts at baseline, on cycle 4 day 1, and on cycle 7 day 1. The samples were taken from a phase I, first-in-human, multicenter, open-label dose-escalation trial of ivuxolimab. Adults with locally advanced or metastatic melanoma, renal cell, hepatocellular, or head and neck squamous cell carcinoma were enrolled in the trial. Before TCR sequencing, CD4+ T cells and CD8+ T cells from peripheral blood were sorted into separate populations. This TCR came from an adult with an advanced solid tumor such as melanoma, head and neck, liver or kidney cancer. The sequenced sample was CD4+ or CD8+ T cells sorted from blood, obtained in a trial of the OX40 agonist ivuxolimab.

CDR3 region: CASRPDRDSYEQYF. The DNA reads TGTGCCAGCAGACCCGATAGGGACAGCTACGAGCAGTACTTC. The receptor chain draws on TRBV27 and TRBJ2-7, with 7 junctional bases fitting TRBD1. CDR3 length: 14 amino acids, cysteine to phenylalanine. Only the CDR3 DNA is retained, 42 bases long and in frame from the first base. V is pruned by 6 bases and J by 3 bases, leaving 8 bases of the junction without a gene match. Taken from the germline V gene (reference sequence), the CDR1 and CDR2 loops are MNHEY and SMNVEV.